In its sample, the clone carrying this T cell receptor (beta chain) was seen a few times. The antigen is not known. The sample is drawn from a study of early T cells in non-severe SARS-CoV-2 infection. About the study: Sequencing of unsorted whole blood was done on bulk RNA, leaving chains unpaired. Study-level results: Private and CD4 specificities were missed by VDJdb matching, skewed to anti-spike CD8.

As part of library construction, unique molecular identifiers were attached to individual cDNA molecules. MiXCR, applied by TCRdb to the 5' RACE reads, yields one record per CDR3 protein. The sample consists of tens of thousands of distinct CDR3 sequences, 11% of them appearing once. The germline V gene encodes CDR1 SGHNT and CDR2 YENEEA. The CDR3 runs 13 residues. Trimming removed 5 bases from V and 7 bases from J; junction bases left unmatched: 6. The TCR was taken from an adult who was a healthcare worker with PCR-confirmed SARS-CoV-2 infection or an uninfected control (not recorded which). The source material was whole blood. The V gene is TRBV11-3, the J gene TRBJ2-7, with 9 positions matching TRBD1. The CDR3 nucleotides read TGTGCCAGCAGCCGGGGGACAGGGTATGAGCAGTACTTC. The encoded protein is CASSRGTGYEQYF.